Each of the 21 T cell receptor beta chains below was sequenced from the same sample in a study of T cell responses to AZD1222 COVID-19 vaccine. Sequencing was performed with immunoSEQ multiplex PCR; in TCRdb, only in-frame clones are kept and a portion is missing. The sample lists 100,000 to 150,000 clones, 89% occurring once. This material consisted of peripheral blood, taken on day 0 of AZD1222 vaccination. These TCRs come from an adult in good health.

J is TRBJ1-3 and V is TRBV4-3; D is perhaps TRBD1 (6 bases). The CDR3 is 12 residues long. V lost 11 bases to trimming and J lost 7 bases, with 15 bases between them. Germline CDR1 and CDR2: LGHNA and YSLEER. This chain's CDR3 is CASGAYLNTIYF. For the CDR3, the DNA is TGCGCCTCGGGGGCTTACCTGAACACCATATATTTT.

This chain uses TRBV27 with TRBJ1-4, with D maybe TRBD1 (5 bases). This CDR3 spans 14 amino acids. The V end lost 5 bases, the J end lost 5 bases, and 12 bases lay between the germline ends. Germline V gives CDR1 MNHEY, CDR2 SMNVEV (reference sequence). The CDR3 DNA reads as TGTGCCAGCAGTACGGAGGGGCGGAATGAAAAACTGTTTTTT. This translates into CASSTEGRNEKLFF.

This clone was seen just once. The chain links TRBV27 to TRBJ2-2, with D hard to call. Trimming cost V 3 bases and J 3 bases, with 8 bases left between them. The CDR3 runs 14 residues. Per germline, CDR1 MNHEY and CDR2 SMNVEV (reference sequence). The DNA of the CDR3 is TGTGCCAGCAGTTTTGGTCTTTACACCGGGGAGCTGTTTTTT. Protein product: CASSFGLYTGELFF.

This clone was recorded only once. V is TRBV28 and J is TRBJ1-2; D remains ambiguous. The CDR3 is made up of 14 amino acids. Germline-derived CDR1 and CDR2 are MDHEN and SYDVKM. Trimming took 4 bases from V and 8 from J, leaving 17 bases between them. The CDR3 is CASSSSYAGNGYTF. The CDR3 coding sequence is TGTGCCAGCAGTTCCTCGTATGCGGGAAACGGCTACACCTTC.

The V and J genes are TRBV7-9 and TRBJ1-3; D is ambiguous. The CDR3 totals 14 residues. CDR1 and CDR2 from the germline V gene are SEHNR and FQNEAQ (reference sequence). V lost 4 bases and J lost 0, with 7 bases in between. CDR3 sequence (DNA): TGTGCCAGCAGCTCCCCCTACTCTGGAAACACCATATATTTT. This codes for CASSSPYSGNTIYF.

This clone was seen a handful of times. The chain joins TRBV4-2 to TRBJ1-5, with D possibly TRBD1 on 6 matching bases. The CDR3 totals 15 residues. V gave up 0 bases and J gave up 9 bases, with 15 bases separating them. In germline, CDR1 is LGHNA, CDR2 YNFKEQ. The CDR3: CASSQERGGAGPQHF. CDR3 nucleotides: TGTGCCAGCAGCCAAGAACGGGGGGGCGCGGGGCCCCAGCATTTT.

V is TRBV18 and J is TRBJ1-1; no reliable D call. Germline CDR1 KGHSH, CDR2 LQKENI. CDR3 size: 15 residues. V lost 2 bases, J lost 3 bases, and 13 bases lay in between. CDR3 coding DNA: TGTGCCAGCTCACCAGACTCCGTTCTGGACACTGAAGCTTTCTTT. Translation: CASSPDSVLDTEAFF.

DNA for the CDR3: TGTGCCAGCAGAGCCGGGACAACCTACAATGAGCAGTTCTTC. Translation: CASRAGTTYNEQFF. V usage is TRBV7-3 and J usage is TRBJ2-1; D perhaps matches TRBD1 (6 bases). CDR1 SGHTA and CDR2 FQGTGA come from the germline V gene. Deletions cut 6 bases from V and 2 bases from J, with 11 bases between. CDR3 length equals 14 residues.

The chain has TRBV11-2 and TRBJ2-1; tentatively, D is TRBD1 (6 bases). The CDR3 has 17 amino acids. Germline-derived CDR1 and CDR2 are SGHAT and FQNNGV. The V and J ends lost 4 bases and 4 bases respectively, with 20 bases between them. CDR3 DNA sequence: TGTGCCAGCAGCTCCTCCAACCCGGGACACCTTTACAATGAGCAGTTCTTC. Encoded protein: CASSSSNPGHLYNEQFF.

V and J are TRBV19 and TRBJ2-3; D is undetermined. V was trimmed by 6 bases and J by 3 bases, leaving 10 bases between them. Germline V CDR1 and CDR2: LNHDA, SQIVND (reference sequence). This CDR3 spans 13 amino acids. The CDR3 coding sequence is TGTGCCAGTAGCCTGACCGAAACAGATACGCAGTATTTT. Encoded protein: CASSLTETDTQYF.

The rearrangement links TRBV28 to TRBJ2-7; either TRBD1 or TRBD2 may fit D (5 bases each). The V gene's germline CDR1 is MDHEN and CDR2 SYDVKM. Trimming removed 9 bases at V and 0 bases at J, with 15 bases between. The CDR3 loop spans 14 amino acids. The CDR3 nucleotides are TGTGCCAGTCTTTCGGGGACGGACTCCTACGAGCAGTACTTC. This sequence encodes CASLSGTDSYEQYF. Together with reference TRBV28 and TRBJ2-7, the CDR3 gives the full variable domain: DVKVTQSSRYLVKRTGEKVFLECVQDMDHENMFWYRQDPGLGLRLIYFSYDVKMKEKGDIPEGYSVSREKKERFSLILESASTNQTSMYLCASLSGTDSYEQYFGPGTRLTVT.

The CDR3 sequence is CATGQGGRELFF. In DNA, the CDR3 is TGTGCCACGGGACAGGGAGGGAGGGAGCTGTTTTTT. The chain carries TRBV28 and TRBJ2-2, with 9 bases aligning to TRBD1. The germline gives CDR1 MDHEN, CDR2 SYDVKM. CDR3 length: 12 amino acids. The trim removed 10 bases at V and 9 bases at J, leaving 6 bases unmatched.

V usage is TRBV7-9 and J usage is TRBJ2-1; no clear D gene. The CDR3 loop spans 12 amino acids. Germline loops: CDR1 SEHNR, CDR2 FQNEAQ (reference sequence). The V end was cut by 4 bases, the J end by 7 bases, with 8 bases between. CDR3 coding DNA: TGTGCCAGCAGCTATAATCGGAATGAGCAGTTCTTC. Translating gives CASSYNRNEQFF. The variable domain in full, completed from reference TRBV7-9 and TRBJ2-1, reads DTGVSQNPRHKITKRGQNVTFRCDPISEHNRLYWYRQTLGQGPEFLTYFQNEAQLEKSRLLSDRFSAERPKGSFSTLEIQRTEQGDSAMYLCASSYNRNEQFFGPGTRLTVL.

In its sample, this clone was seen once. The rearrangement joins TRBV19 to TRBJ1-5; a possible D gene is TRBD1 (5 bases). Germline values: CDR1 LNHDA, CDR2 SQIVND (reference sequence). V dropped 11 bases and J dropped 3 bases, with 20 bases sitting between them. This CDR3 has 15 residues. CDR3 in DNA: TGTGCCTCTAAGAGTTGGCAGGGATACAATCAGCCCCAGCATTTT. Its translation is CASKSWQGYNQPQHF.

The chain's CDR3 is CASSTWTQETQYF. The CDR3 coding sequence is TGTGCCAGCAGTACCTGGACACAAGAGACCCAGTACTTC. The chain joins TRBV28 to TRBJ2-5; D is possibly TRBD1 (5 bases). This CDR3 is built from 13 residues. Germline loops: CDR1 MDHEN, CDR2 SYDVKM. V lost 5 bases and J 2 bases, leaving 9 bases between the germline ends.

The J gene is TRBJ2-7, the V gene TRBV19, with a weak D call TRBD1 (6 bases). The ends were cut back, 4 bases at V and 2 bases at J, with 12 bases in the middle. Germline V gene lookup returns CDR1 LNHDA and CDR2 SQIVND (reference sequence). The CDR3 sequence is 14 residues long. The CDR3 reads CASSTSGVAYEQYF. The CDR3 nucleotides are TGTGCCAGTAGTACTTCAGGGGTCGCCTACGAGCAGTACTTC.

This clone has a handful of counts. The V call is TRBV10-2, the J call TRBJ1-6; 8 nucleotides match TRBD1. Per the germline V gene, CDR1 is WSHSY and CDR2 is SAAADI. Germline trimming cut 8 bases from V and 8 bases from J; bases unmatched to any gene: 5. The CDR3 is 13 amino acids. CDR3 region: CASGGQGYSPLHF. CDR3 DNA sequence: TGCGCCAGCGGCGGACAGGGCTATTCACCCCTCCACTTT.

This clone appeared a few times. This chain joins TRBV24-1 and TRBJ2-1, with a weak D call TRBD1 (6 bases). The length of the CDR3 is 15 residues. Germline CDR1 is KGHDR and CDR2 is SFDVKD. V gave up 4 bases and J gave up 7 bases, with 16 bases separating them. CDR3 DNA sequence: TGTGCCACCAGTGACCCCGGGACACCTAAGAATGAGCAGTTCTTC. This codes for CATSDPGTPKNEQFF.

The CDR3 region is CASTLGGLAGADTQYF. In DNA, the CDR3 is TGTGCCAGCACCCTGGGGGGGCTAGCGGGAGCAGATACGCAGTATTTT. The rearrangement joins TRBV27 to TRBJ2-3; 10 bases map to TRBD2. The CDR3 runs 16 residues. Per the germline V gene, CDR1 is MNHEY and CDR2 is SMNVEV (reference sequence). V shed 7 bases, J shed 4 bases, and the junction held 11 bases outside the gene matches.

In this sample, this clone turned up once. This chain uses TRBV7-2 with TRBJ1-1; D gene ambiguous. V was cut by 6 bases and J by 2 bases, with 10 bases left in between. The CDR3 loop spans 13 amino acids. Germline CDR1 SGHTA, CDR2 FQGNSA. The CDR3 DNA reads as TGTGCCAGCAGGCGGACGGTCAACACTGAAGCTTTCTTT. Amino acids: CASRRTVNTEAFF.

The chain combines TRBV28 with TRBJ1-4, with D unclear. V lost 7 bases and J 5 bases, leaving 14 bases between the germline ends. Germline CDR1 MDHEN, CDR2 SYDVKM. This CDR3 is 14 amino acids long. Here the CDR3 reads CASNGPQANEKLFF. The CDR3 DNA reads as TGTGCCAGCAACGGACCGCAGGCGAATGAAAAACTGTTTTTT.